The clone carrying this T cell receptor (beta chain) was seen at least ten times. The antigen remains undetermined. The entry originates in a study of T cells in Graves' hyperthyroidism and ophthalmopathy. V lost 0 bases, J lost 8 bases, and 10 bases lay in between. CDR3 size: 12 residues. From germline, CDR1 is GTSNPN and CDR2 SVGIG (reference sequence). Study-level points and caveats: Onset of ophthalmopathy came a median about 6.5 months after the model predicted it. The authors' 13 V-J model separated ophthalmopathy from stable hyperthyroidism. Blood also contained most expanded thyroid clonotypes above 0.001.

Amplification of TCR beta CDR3 regions was performed using RNA transcripts as template. During a first-round RT-PCR of the TCR CDR3, the HTBI primer set was used. TCRdb passed the multiplex PCR reads through MiXCR, listing each CDR3 protein once. The sample lists some 350,000 distinct CDR3 sequences, around 13% occurring once. Ophthalmopathy patients had moderate-to-severe active disease, CAS ≥3, NOSPECS ≥4, and disease duration under 3 months. The sample taken for sequencing was blood. The clonotype comes from a woman aged 40-49 years with Graves' ophthalmopathy. The chain uses TRBV30 and TRBJ1-2, with D unresolved. The CDR3 sequence is CAWSVQHPGYTF. CDR3 nucleotides: TGTGCCTGGAGTGTACAACATCCCGGCTACACCTTC.